This entry lists 24 T cell receptor beta chains sequenced from one sample in a study of cytomegalovirus exposure and HLA in healthy donors. With 60 Vbeta and 13 Jbeta primers, the PCR was carried out. Repertoires were generated with immunoSEQ multiplex PCR, while TCRdb's copy carries only in-frame clones and drops some. The sample records 98,000 or so clones, about 80% being singletons. Sequencing was performed on PBMCs. The receptors were gathered from a man in his forties in good health and CMV-seronegative.

V and J are TRBV28 and TRBJ1-5, with 7 bases that match TRBD1. The trim removed 6 bases at V and 14 bases at J, leaving 16 bases unmatched. This CDR3 is built from 14 residues. Germline values: CDR1 MDHEN, CDR2 SYDVKM. This CDR3 reads CASSRTGNQGGEHF. Here the CDR3 DNA reads TGTGCCAGCAGCCGTACAGGGAATCAGGGGGGAGAGCATTTT. The complete variable domain, with remaining parts taken from reference TRBV28 and TRBJ1-5, reads DVKVTQSSRYLVKRTGEKVFLECVQDMDHENMFWYRQDPGLGLRLIYFSYDVKMKEKGDIPEGYSVSREKKERFSLILESASTNQTSMYLCASSRTGNQGGEHFGDGTRLSIL.

The rearrangement joins TRBV13 to TRBJ2-7; D perhaps matches TRBD1 (5 bases). CDR1 is PRHDT and CDR2 is FYEKMQ in the germline V gene (reference sequence). The CDR3 consists of 14 residues. With 1 base removed from V and 1 base from J, the gap between germline ends came to 8 bases. The chain's CDR3 is CASSLARGSYEQYF. As DNA, the CDR3 is TGTGCCAGCAGCTTAGCAAGGGGATCCTACGAGCAGTACTTC.

The rearrangement links TRBV5-8 to TRBJ2-1; D is undetermined. The CDR3 has 12 amino acids. CDR1 and CDR2 from the germline V gene are SGHTS and YDEGEE. Between the trimmed V and J ends, which lost 4 bases and 10 bases, there was a span of 12 bases. CDR3 in DNA: TGTGCCAGCAGCCGCGTGGTGTCGGAGCAGTTCTTC. It is translated as CASSRVVSEQFF.

The chain employs TRBV30 and TRBJ1-3; D perhaps matches TRBD1 (6 bases). CDR1 is GTSNPN and CDR2 is SVGIG in the germline V gene (reference sequence). The V end was cut by 3 bases, the J end by 0 bases, with 9 bases between. The CDR3 sequence is 14 residues long. CDR3 region: CAWSDRSSGNTIYF. Here the CDR3 DNA reads TGTGCCTGGAGCGACAGGTCCTCTGGAAACACCATATATTTT.

This clone was seen a single time. The chain is built from TRBV10-2 and TRBJ2-7; D gene uncertain. The CDR3 contains 13 residues. V was cut by 2 bases and J by 3 bases, with 8 bases left in between. Germline CDR1 reads WSHSY; CDR2 reads SAAADI. The DNA for the CDR3 is TGCGCCAGCAGTGAGAACATAAACTACGAGCAGTACTTC. Its protein is CASSENINYEQYF.

The rearrangement links TRBV6-5 to TRBJ2-1; 8 positions agree with TRBD2. This CDR3 comprises 14 residues. Germline V gene sequence: CDR1 MNHEY, CDR2 SVGAGI. Unmatched junction bases numbered 5, after V lost 7 bases and J lost 3 bases. The CDR3 nucleotides read TGTGCCAGCAACCCGGGACTAGACTACAATGAGCAGTTCTTC. This codes for CASNPGLDYNEQFF.

This chain joins TRBV4-2 and TRBJ1-1; TRBD1 agrees at 8 bases. This CDR3 is built from 15 residues. Germline V lookup: CDR1 LGHNA, CDR2 YNFKEQ. V was pared by 1 base and J by 1 base, with 2 bases of the junction left unmatched. Here the CDR3 reads CASSQGQGANTEAFF. The DNA of the CDR3 is TGTGCCAGCAGCCAAGGGCAGGGGGCGAACACTGAAGCTTTCTTT.

This clone was found once. The chain links TRBV19 to TRBJ1-5; unclear D gene. V shed 9 bases and J shed 4 bases, with 22 bases lying between them. This CDR3 region has 16 residues. Per the germline V gene, CDR1 is LNHDA and CDR2 is SQIVND (reference sequence). The CDR3 loop is CASTRSQVGSNQPQHF. The CDR3 bases are TGTGCCAGCACCCGGTCCCAGGTTGGTTCGAATCAGCCCCAGCATTTT.

As concerns this clone: The conserved phenylalanine or tryptophan is not found at the CDR3 terminus, so this likely reflects a read error. The chain uses TRBV27 and TRBJ1-6, with TRBD1 matching 10 bases. With V trimmed by 5 bases and J by 10 bases, 11 bases remained unmatched. The CDR3 has 16 residues. Germline CDR1 and CDR2: MNHEY and SMNVEV (reference sequence). CDR3 nucleotides: TGTGCCAGCAGTCCCCAACCGGGACAGGGGTACTCACCCCTCCACCTT. Translation: CASSPQPGQGYSPLHL.

This clone appeared a few times. This sequence joins TRBV19 and TRBJ1-5, with 10 bases aligning to TRBD1. Germline loops: CDR1 LNHDA, CDR2 SQIVND (reference sequence). J was trimmed by 2 bases and V by 8 bases; bases with no gene match: 6. The CDR3 consists of 15 residues. This CDR3 is CASEAGQGRNQPQHF. CDR3 nucleotide sequence: TGTGCCAGTGAGGCGGGACAGGGGCGCAATCAGCCCCAGCATTTT. Complete variable domain (other parts from reference TRBV19 and TRBJ1-5): DGGITQSPKYLFRKEGQNVTLSCEQNLNHDAMYWYRQDPGQGLRLIYYSQIVNDFQKGDIAEGYSVSREKKESFPLTVTSAQKNPTAFYLCASEAGQGRNQPQHFGDGTRLSIL.

The rearrangement joins TRBV28 to TRBJ1-1, with D possibly being TRBD1 (5 bases). V was pared by 5 bases and J by 1 base, with 17 bases between. The CDR3 contains 16 residues. From germline, CDR1 is MDHEN and CDR2 SYDVKM. CDR3: CASSPHVGRKNTEAFF. The CDR3, as DNA: TGTGCCAGCAGTCCCCACGTGGGGCGTAAGAACACTGAAGCTTTCTTT. The entire variable domain, with the rest obtained from reference TRBV28 and TRBJ1-1, is as follows: DVKVTQSSRYLVKRTGEKVFLECVQDMDHENMFWYRQDPGLGLRLIYFSYDVKMKEKGDIPEGYSVSREKKERFSLILESASTNQTSMYLCASSPHVGRKNTEAFFGQGTRLTVV.

There are a few counts of this clone. The chain uses TRBV15 and TRBJ2-5; D is perhaps TRBD1 (6 bases). The germline V and J ends were trimmed by 1 base and 1 base, with 10 bases remaining between them. The germline gives CDR1 LNHNV, CDR2 YYDKDF (reference sequence). This CDR3 region has 15 residues. The CDR3 DNA sequence: TGTGCCACCAGCAGAGGAAGGGGGTTCCAAGAGACCCAGTACTTC. It specifies CATSRGRGFQETQYF.

In the case of this clone: Other DNA sequences of this sample code for an identical CDR3. V is TRBV28 and J is TRBJ2-7; TRBD2 agrees at 7 bases. Germline assignment: CDR1 MDHEN and CDR2 SYDVKM. The CDR3 spans 14 residues. The junction had 5 bases not matched to a gene; V was cut back by 2 bases and J by 4 bases. CDR3: CASSLGGSSYEQYF. DNA of the CDR3: TGTGCCAGCAGTTTAGGCGGGAGTAGTTACGAGCAGTACTTC.

This chain connects TRBV30 to TRBJ2-1; perhaps TRBD2 as D (6 bases). This CDR3 is built from 13 residues. Trimming stripped 5 bases from V and 3 bases from J, with 11 bases between. Germline CDR1 is GTSNPN and CDR2 is SVGIG (reference sequence). CDR3 amino acids: CAWSAGYYNEQFF. As DNA, the CDR3 is TGTGCCTGGTCGGCGGGATACTACAATGAGCAGTTCTTC.

The chain uses TRBV4-2 and TRBJ2-5; 10 nucleotides line up with TRBD2. The V gene end was trimmed by 1 base and the J gene end by 10 bases; junction bases not matched to a gene: 9. There are 15 residues in the CDR3. The germline CDR1 and CDR2 sequences are LGHNA and YNFKEQ. This CDR3 reads CASSQVLSSGGIQYF. For the CDR3, the DNA is TGTGCCAGCAGCCAAGTCTTATCTAGCGGGGGAATCCAGTACTTC.

This clone was observed a single time. The chain links TRBV18 to TRBJ2-2; 8 nucleotides match TRBD1. The CDR3 spans 17 residues. Germline CDR1 reads KGHSH; CDR2 reads LQKENI. V shed 8 bases and J 4 bases; nucleotides not matched to a gene: 15. The CDR3 bases are TGTGCCAGCCGGGAACGGCAGGGGGCGCGTGGCACCGGGGAGCTGTTTTTT. It translates to CASRERQGARGTGELFF.

This clone appeared a single time. The chain joins TRBV4-1 to TRBJ2-1; 8 bases align to TRBD2. This CDR3 has 15 residues. Germline CDR1 reads MGHRA; CDR2 reads YSYEKL. With 4 bases clipped from V and 6 bases from J, the junction kept 8 bases outside the gene matches. The CDR3 DNA reads TGCGCCAGCAGCCTCACGGGAGGGCTCACCAATGAGCAGTTCTTC. This encodes CASSLTGGLTNEQFF.

This clone was recorded once. The gene calls are TRBV5-1 and TRBJ2-5; the D gene is possibly TRBD2 (5 bases). The J call may be incorrect, as the DNA end agrees better with TRBJ2-7. There are 13 residues in the CDR3. CDR1 is SGHRS, CDR2 YFSETQ, per germline. The CDR3 DNA reads as TGCGCCAGCAGCTGGGCCCGGGACTACGAGCAGTACTTC. Translation: CASSWARDYEQYF.

The chain has TRBV9 and TRBJ1-1; 7 nucleotides line up with TRBD1. CDR3 length: 15 residues. In germline, CDR1 is SGDLS, CDR2 YYNGEE. The V and J ends lost 4 bases and 0 bases, in that order; junction bases with no gene match: 6. This chain's CDR3 is CASSPTTGMNTEAFF. The CDR3 DNA follows: TGTGCCAGCAGCCCAACGACAGGGATGAACACTGAAGCTTTCTTT.

This chain joins TRBV7-2 and TRBJ1-5, with D uncertain. CDR3 length: 15 amino acids. CDR1 is SGHTA and CDR2 is FQGNSA in the germline V gene. V was cut by 5 bases and J by 4 bases, with 15 bases left in between. Here the CDR3 reads CASSPAGITNQPQHF. CDR3 nucleotides: TGTGCCAGCAGCCCGGCGGGGATAACGAATCAGCCCCAGCATTTT. Full variable domain (rest looked up from reference TRBV7-2 and TRBJ1-5): GAGVSQSPSNKVTEKGKDVELRCDPISGHTALYWYRQSLGQGLEFLIYFQGNSAPDKSGLPSDRFSAERTGGSVSTLTIQRTQQEDSAVYLCASSPAGITNQPQHFGDGTRLSIL.

The chain has TRBV4-1 and TRBJ1-2, with D possibly matching TRBD1 (6 bases). The CDR3 covers 14 residues. Per germline, CDR1 MGHRA and CDR2 YSYEKL. V was cut by 3 bases and J by 10 bases, with 18 bases left in between. CDR3 sequence reads: CASSHPDSQSSYTF. The CDR3 DNA reads as TGCGCCAGCAGCCACCCGGACAGCCAGAGCTCCTACACCTTC.

This chain joins TRBV4-3 and TRBJ1-5, with 10 bases matching TRBD1. Germline V gene lookup returns CDR1 LGHNA and CDR2 YSLEER. Germline trimming cut 4 bases from V and 7 bases from J; bases unmatched to any gene: 7. This CDR3 spans 15 amino acids. The CDR3 DNA is TGCGCCAGCAGCCCAGGGGACAGGGGTGGACAGCCCCAGCATTTT. Its translation is CASSPGDRGGQPQHF.

This chain joins TRBV7-2 and TRBJ2-5; 11 bases are shared with TRBD2. This CDR3 spans 14 amino acids. Germline CDR1 is SGHTA and CDR2 is FQGNSA. V shed 4 bases, J shed 5 bases, and the junction held 3 bases outside the gene matches. The CDR3 region has the DNA TGTGCCAGCAGCTCCGGGACTAGCGGTGAGACCCAGTACTTC. It codes for CASSSGTSGETQYF.

The chain employs TRBV4-3 and TRBJ1-1; D gene ambiguous. The length of the CDR3 is 14 residues. Trimming pared 1 base from V and 3 bases from J, leaving 9 bases between. CDR1 is LGHNA and CDR2 is YSLEER in the germline V gene. The CDR3 loop reads CASSQGAGYTEAFF. CDR3 coding DNA: TGCGCCAGCAGCCAAGGTGCGGGGTACACTGAAGCTTTCTTT.